The rows below give T cell receptor beta chains drawn from one sample of a study of persistence of HIV-infected CD4 T cells. Libraries were prepared by immunoSEQ multiplex PCR; TCRdb keeps only in-frame clonotypes and omits some of them. The repertoire consists of 35,000 to 50,000 clones, with 80% to 90% occurring once and the leading ten covering approximately 0.93%. These receptors are not linked to any known antigen. The sample in question was CD4+ T cells sorted from PBMCs after roughly 18-hour stimulation, obtained from a patient who received antiretroviral therapy. These receptors all come from an adult man with HIV who was CMV-seropositive. The conserved cysteine and the conserved F or W are not part of the CDR3 here.

>TRBV7-2
ASSPAGGSFEQY
>TRBV5-6
ASSFRLEQY
>TRBV5-8
ASSTDRLSEAF
>TRBV5-6
ASSLNYEQY
>TRBV6-6
ASSFDTRNTEAF
>TRBV24-1
ATSDLGLAF
>TRBV6-6
ASSWTPNYGYT
>TRBV5-1
ASSPGGDTQY
>TRBV5-1
ASSLPSGPGETQY
>TRBV18
ASSPSGGNTEAF
>TRBV29-1
SVEGYGNTIY
>TRBV28
ASTSQGGGWTEAF
>TRBV19
ASSPGTAQYTEAF
>TRBV19
ASSAHRDQPQH
>TRBV7-8
ASSSSSDRFYEQY
>TRBV6-5
ASSYSDIGDGYT
>TRBV19
ASGRGGPGNTIY
>TRBV18
ASSPPLTGGAGNEQF
>TRBV18
ASSPRLVGSYNEQF
>TRBV7-3
ASALDRSYNSPLH
>TRBV11-2
ASSPGTPGQPQH
>TRBV2
ASSYTGRRNNEQF
>TRBV5-1
ASRGGSTDTQY
>TRBV7-2
ASSFGLNYEQY
>TRBV5-1
ATTEPGPRETQY
>TRBV25-1
ASSDSGLTDQPQH
>TRBV14
ASSGQGAITGELF
>TRBV27
ASSSQGRGPNQPQH
>TRBV7-8
ASSAPGQLIMGEQY
>TRBV28
ASTLASTSGNTIY
>TRBV7-2
ASSITIRGMIEQY
>TRBV3-1/TRBV3-2
ASSQPGGNEKLF
>TRBV27
ASSSLAGASYEQY
>TRBV7-2
ASSFGGGSQPQH
>TRBV9
ASSVGGGRSYNEQF
>TRBV7-9
ASSLDRNSNTGELF
>TRBV6-5
ASSYRVGYEQY
>TRBV13
ASSLGGGGGTEAF
>TRBV7-9
ASSPIPTGSNTEAF
>TRBV5-1
ASSSGQNTDTQY
>TRBV10-3
AISEKSNSSPLH
>TRBV28
ASREGAGELF
>TRBV19
ASSPGTGPYEQY
>TRBV10-3
AISESRDGYNEQF
>TRBV18
ASSPPNNEQF
>TRBV5-1
ASSLIGESSGNTIY
>TRBV18
ASSPSGMGQPQH
>TRBV5-1
ASSLGGGPYEQY
>TRBV19
ASSISQGRNYGYT
>TRBV28
ASSLAGGQANNQPQH
>TRBV4-1
ASSQGLNEKLF
>TRBV7-2
ASSLVSRISGNTIY
>TRBV24-1
ATKGPNTEAF
>TRBV25-1
ASSRYRGRTYEQY
>TRBV19
ASSSHEGGEEGEAF
>TRBV2
ATKIDSNQPQH
>TRBV5-1
ASSLAQETQY